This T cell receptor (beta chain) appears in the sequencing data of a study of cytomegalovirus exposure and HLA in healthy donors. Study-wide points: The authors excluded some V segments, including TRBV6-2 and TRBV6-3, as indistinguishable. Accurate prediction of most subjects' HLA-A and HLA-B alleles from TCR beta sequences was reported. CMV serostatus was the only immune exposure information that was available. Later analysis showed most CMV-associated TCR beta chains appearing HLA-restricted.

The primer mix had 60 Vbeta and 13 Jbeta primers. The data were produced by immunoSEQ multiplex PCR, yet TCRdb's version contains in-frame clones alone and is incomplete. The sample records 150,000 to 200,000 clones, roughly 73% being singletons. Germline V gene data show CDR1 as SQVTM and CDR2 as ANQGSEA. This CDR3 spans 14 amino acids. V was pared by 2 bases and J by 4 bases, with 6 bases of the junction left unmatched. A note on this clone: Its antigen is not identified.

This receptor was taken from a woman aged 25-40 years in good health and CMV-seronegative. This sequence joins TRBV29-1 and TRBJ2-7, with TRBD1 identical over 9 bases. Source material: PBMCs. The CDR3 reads CSVERPGQGYEQYF. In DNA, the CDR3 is TGCAGCGTTGAACGACCGGGACAGGGATACGAGCAGTACTTC.